These 22 T cell receptor beta chains were sequenced from one sample in a study of spatial heterogeneity in lung cancer. Whole-study results and caveats: Counts of expanded intratumoral alpha and beta TCRs tracked tumor mutation counts.

In TCRdb, the 5' RACE reads were re-called with MiXCR into one record per CDR3 protein. The sample lists 4,500 to 6,000 distinct CDR3 sequences; more than 4% were seen once. Which antigens these TCRs recognize remains unknown. The time point is: sample taken at primary tumor resection. The sample here was lung tumor tissue, taken at surgery. The receptors stem from a male donor with early-stage non-small cell lung cancer.

By sample share, this clonotype is medium-sized (0.01 to 0.1%). The library was built for alpha chains, so this beta chain is an off-target read and its size means little. The chain has TRBV9 and TRBJ2-1; 10 bases are shared with TRBD2. With 4 bases clipped from V and 1 base from J, the junction kept 8 bases outside the gene matches. This CDR3 has 17 residues. Germline V gives CDR1 SGDLS, CDR2 YYNGEE. The CDR3 is CASSTPLAGASYNEQFF. CDR3 DNA sequence: TGTGCCAGCAGCACCCCGCTAGCGGGAGCGTCCTACAATGAGCAGTTCTTC.

Relative to its sample, this clonotype is medium-sized. The size of this beta chain means little, since it is a stray read in a library made for alpha chains. This chain uses TRBV20-1 with TRBJ2-7; the D is unclear. CDR3 length: 15 residues. From germline, CDR1 is DFQATT and CDR2 SNEGSKA (reference sequence). With 1 base removed from V and 0 bases from J, the gap between germline ends came to 13 bases. The CDR3 loop is CSARGDRAYSYEQYF. The CDR3 region has the DNA TGCAGTGCTAGAGGAGATAGGGCTTACTCCTACGAGCAGTACTTC.

Regarding this clonotype: This beta chain represents an off-target read in a library built for alpha chains; its size is of limited meaning. The genes are TRBV4-1 and TRBJ2-7; D might be TRBD1 (5 bases). CDR3 size: 14 residues. Germline-derived CDR1 and CDR2 are MGHRA and YSYEKL. CDR3 coding DNA: TGCGCTAGCAGCCCCTCGACAGACTCCTACGAGCAGTACGTC. Amino acids: CASSPSTDSYEQYV.

On this clonotype: This beta chain is an off-target read within a library intended for alpha chains, so its frequency means little. The V call is TRBV28, the J call TRBJ2-1; no clear D. From germline, CDR1 is MDHEN and CDR2 SYDVKM. V was cut by 9 bases and J by 2 bases, with 11 bases left in between. The CDR3 is 13 amino acids. In DNA, the CDR3 is TGTGCCAGTTCCGGAATGACCTACAATGAGCAGTTCTTC. Translation: CASSGMTYNEQFF.

This clonotype has ten or more counts. Since it is a stray read in a library aimed at alpha chains, this beta chain has a size that is not meaningful. The rearrangement joins TRBV27 to TRBJ1-2; 9 bases match TRBD1. Germline values: CDR1 MNHEY, CDR2 SMNVEV (reference sequence). This CDR3 contains 15 residues. J lost 6 bases, V lost 2 bases, and 7 bases had no gene match. For the CDR3, the DNA is TGTGCCAGCAGTTTAATCGCCGGGACAGGGAATGGCTACACCTTC. Its protein product is CASSLIAGTGNGYTF.

Comments on this clonotype: Found in a library prepared for alpha chains, this beta chain is an off-target read, and its abundance has little meaning. The gene calls are TRBV7-3 and TRBJ2-5; D not resolved. CDR3 length: 15 residues. The ends were cut back, 2 bases at V and 0 bases at J, with 10 bases in the middle. Germline lookup yields CDR1 SGHTA and CDR2 FQGTGA. The DNA for the CDR3 is TGTGCCAGCAGCTTAGGCAGGACGTACCAAGAGACCCAGTACTTC. This encodes CASSLGRTYQETQYF.

This clonotype occurred many times. Since it is a stray read in a library aimed at alpha chains, this beta chain has a size that is not meaningful. The chain has TRBV29-1 and TRBJ2-5; TRBD2 aligns across 8 bases. This CDR3 comprises 13 residues. Per germline, CDR1 SQVTM and CDR2 ANQGSEA. The V and J ends lost 7 bases and 4 bases, in that order; junction bases with no gene match: 8. In DNA, the CDR3 is TGCAGCGCTCAAGCGGGACTAGTAGAGACCCAGTACTTC. It encodes CSAQAGLVETQYF.

In this sample, this clonotype turned up many times. For a library built for alpha chains, this beta chain is a stray read; little rests on its size. The CDR3 region is CASSFLYNTDTQYF. CDR3 nucleotide sequence: TGTGCCAGCAGTTTTCTTTACAACACAGATACGCAGTATTTT. V and J are TRBV6-2 or TRBV6-3 and TRBJ2-3; no clear D. This CDR3 contains 14 residues. CDR1 MNHEY and CDR2 SVGEGT come from the germline V gene. Trimming cost V 4 bases and J 2 bases, with 10 bases left between them.

In its sample, this clonotype was seen many times. Because this beta chain is a stray read in a library intended to capture alpha chains, its abundance should not be given much weight. The chain joins TRBV5-1 to TRBJ2-1; 9 bases are a match to TRBD2. CDR1 and CDR2 from the germline V gene are SGHRS and YFSETQ. V gave up 6 bases and J gave up 8 bases; unmatched junction bases: 6. The CDR3 is made up of 13 amino acids. As DNA, the CDR3 is TGCGCCAGCAAACGCGGGAGGGCCGATGAGCAGTTCTTC. The encoded protein is CASKRGRADEQFF. The full variable domain, in which reference TRBV5-1 and TRBJ2-1 provide the parts outside the CDR3, is KAGVTQTPRYLIKTRGQQVTLSCSPISGHRSVSWYQQTPGQGLQFLFEYFSETQRNKGNFPGRFSGRQFSNSRSEMNVSTLELGDSALYLCASKRGRADEQFFGPGTRLTVL.

By sample fraction, this clonotype is medium-sized. The library was designed around alpha chains, so this beta chain is a stray read whose abundance carries little weight. The chain links TRBV29-1 to TRBJ2-5; D unclear. V lost 3 bases, J lost 3 bases, and 8 bases lay in between. This CDR3 contains 12 residues. Germline-derived CDR1 and CDR2 are SQVTM and ANQGSEA. CDR3 loop: CSVDDQEETQYF. The CDR3 nucleotides read TGCAGCGTTGATGACCAAGAAGAGACCCAGTACTTC.

In this sample, this clonotype turned up many times. A library prepared for alpha chains yielded this beta chain as an off-target read; its size is of little meaning. The chain has TRBV5-1 and TRBJ1-2; TRBD1 might be the D (5 bases). The CDR3 sequence is 14 residues long. Germline values: CDR1 SGHRS, CDR2 YFSETQ. Between the trimmed V and J ends, which lost 0 bases and 8 bases, there was a span of 14 bases. DNA for the CDR3: TGCGCCAGCAGCTTGGGACAGCGCCTGGGAGGCTACACCTTC. Translated: CASSLGQRLGGYTF.

This clonotype is classed as medium-sized (0.01 to 0.1%). Since the library was made to target alpha chains, this beta chain is a stray read and its abundance is not meaningful. The chain links TRBV5-1 to TRBJ1-2, with 7 bases that match TRBD1. The length of the CDR3 is 16 residues. V lost 3 bases and J lost 7; bases outside the gene matches: 15. CDR1 and CDR2 (germline): SGHRS, YFSETQ. The CDR3 DNA reads as TGCGCCAGCAGCTCCCGGGACAGAGAACGATGGAGTGGCTACACCTTC. Its protein product is CASSSRDRERWSGYTF.

In this sample, this clonotype is medium-sized (0.01 to 0.1%). This beta chain came through as a stray read in a library set up for alpha chains, and its size says little. V usage is TRBV3-1 and J usage is TRBJ2-7, with TRBD1 as a possible D gene (6 bases). From germline, CDR1 is LGHDT and CDR2 YNNKEL (reference sequence). V dropped 5 bases and J dropped 2 bases, with 13 bases sitting between them. CDR3 length: 14 residues. CDR3 DNA sequence: TGTGCCAGCAGCGACAGGACTCTTACCTACGAGCAGTACTTC. This sequence encodes CASSDRTLTYEQYF.

This clonotype has only a few counts. The library was prepared for alpha chains; this beta chain is a stray read, so its frequency means little. The rearrangement links TRBV5-1 to TRBJ2-7, with D possibly TRBD2 on 5 matching bases. The CDR3 totals 14 residues. The germline V gene has CDR1 SGHRS and CDR2 YFSETQ. V lost 3 bases and J lost 6, with 16 bases in between. The CDR3 is CASSSHGGSREQYF. The CDR3 nucleotides read TGCGCCAGCAGCTCCCACGGAGGCTCGCGCGAGCAGTACTTC. The whole variable domain, filled in from reference TRBV5-1 and TRBJ2-7, reads KAGVTQTPRYLIKTRGQQVTLSCSPISGHRSVSWYQQTPGQGLQFLFEYFSETQRNKGNFPGRFSGRQFSNSRSEMNVSTLELGDSALYLCASSSHGGSREQYFGPGTRLTVT.

This clonotype is judged medium-sized (0.01 to 0.1%). Little can be read into the size of this beta chain, an off-target read in a library designed for alpha chains. The CDR3 coding sequence is TGCAGTGCTCAGCTCGTTGGACTAGCGGGTTCCTACAATGAGCAGTTCTTC. The encoded protein is CSAQLVGLAGSYNEQFF. This chain links TRBV20-1 with TRBJ2-1, with TRBD2 identical over 11 bases. Germline V gene data show CDR1 as DFQATT and CDR2 as SNEGSKA (reference sequence). Trimming cost V 5 bases and J 1 base; bases outside gene matches: 10. The CDR3 spans 17 residues.

This clonotype occurred many times. This beta chain is an unintended read in a library built for alpha chains; its size means little. V usage is TRBV5-6 and J usage is TRBJ2-7; D may match TRBD1 or TRBD2 (5 bases each). CDR3 size: 13 residues. The ends were cut back, 2 bases at V and 3 bases at J, with 9 bases in the middle. Germline values: CDR1 SGHDT, CDR2 YYEEEE. The CDR3 DNA sequence: TGTGCCAGCAGCTTCAGGGCGGGCTACGAGCAGTACTTC. Translating gives CASSFRAGYEQYF.

This clonotype is termed large (0.1 to 1%). Found in a library prepared for alpha chains, this beta chain is an off-target read, and its abundance has little meaning. The chain has TRBV9 and TRBJ2-7; a weak D match, TRBD2 (5 bases). CDR3 length: 13 residues. Trimming took 0 bases from V and 3 from J, leaving 7 bases between them. CDR1 is SGDLS, CDR2 YYNGEE, per germline. CDR3 coding DNA: TGTGCCAGCAGCGTAGCCGGGAACTACGAGCAGTACTTC. Translating it yields CASSVAGNYEQYF. Complete variable domain (other parts from reference TRBV9 and TRBJ2-7): DSGVTQTPKHLITATGQRVTLRCSPRSGDLSVYWYQQSLDQGLQFLIQYYNGEERAKGNILERFSAQQFPDLHSELNLSSLELGDSALYFCASSVAGNYEQYFGPGTRLTVT.

By sample share, this clonotype is medium-sized. A library prepared for alpha chains yielded this beta chain as an off-target read; its size is of little meaning. The chain carries TRBV6-9 and TRBJ2-7; TRBD2 matches at 12 bases. CDR1 and CDR2 from the germline V gene are MNHGY and SVAAGI. V trimming: 6 bases; J trimming: 5 bases; junction bases outside the gene matches: 5. The CDR3 covers 14 residues. CDR3 amino acids: CASRLTSGSHEQYF. The CDR3 DNA follows: TGTGCCAGCAGGTTGACTAGCGGGAGCCACGAGCAGTACTTC.

This clonotype has a count of ten or more. In a library made to pick up alpha chains, this beta chain is a stray read with a size that means little. J is TRBJ1-5 and V is TRBV2; 7 positions match TRBD1. Germline CDR1 is SNHLY and CDR2 is FYNNEI. V lost 11 bases, J lost 0 bases, and 19 bases stayed unmatched. This CDR3 region has 18 residues. The CDR3 DNA reads as TGTGCCTGCACAGAGGGGGCCCTTTCCAGGGCTAGCAATCAGCCCCAGCATTTT. This codes for CACTEGALSRASNQPQHF. The variable domain in full, with the rest retrieved from reference TRBV2 and TRBJ1-5, is EPEVTQTPSHQVTQMGQEVILRCVPISNHLYFYWYRQILGQKVEFLVSFYNNEISEKSEIFDDQFSVERPDGSNFTLKIRSTKLEDSAMYFCACTEGALSRASNQPQHFGDGTRLSIL.

Concerning this clonotype: This beta chain is a stray sequence in a library constructed for alpha chains; its clone size is not meaningful. CDR3 sequence: CASTDGRGAETQYF. DNA of the CDR3: TGTGCCAGCACCGACGGTCGTGGGGCAGAGACCCAGTACTTC. The chain joins TRBV12-3 or TRBV12-4 to TRBJ2-5; D is possibly TRBD1 (5 bases). The CDR3 covers 14 residues. Trimming shortened V by 7 bases and J by 4 bases, and 16 bases separated the two germline ends.

As to this clonotype: A library prepared for alpha chains yielded this beta chain as an off-target read; its size is of little meaning. The J gene is TRBJ2-3, the V gene TRBV7-3; no reliable D call. CDR1 SGHTA and CDR2 FQGTGA come from the germline V gene. Between the trimmed V and J ends, which lost 2 bases and 4 bases, there was a span of 13 bases. The CDR3 has 15 amino acids. In nucleotides, the CDR3 is TGTGCCAGCAGCTTAGTAGGAGCCGAAGCAGATACGCAGTATTTT. It codes for CASSLVGAEADTQYF. The full variable domain, completed using reference TRBV7-3 and TRBJ2-3, is GAGVSQTPSNKVTEKGKYVELRCDPISGHTALYWYRQSLGQGPEFLIYFQGTGAADDSGLPNDRFFAVRPEGSVSTLKIQRTERGDSAVYLCASSLVGAEADTQYFGPGTRLTVL.

The sample holds many counts of this clonotype. Because this beta chain is a stray read in a library intended to capture alpha chains, its abundance should not be given much weight. The gene calls are TRBV14 and TRBJ2-5; D uncertain. The CDR3 spans 12 residues. The germline CDR1 and CDR2 sequences are SGHDN and FVKESK. Between the trimmed V and J ends, which lost 3 bases and 5 bases, there was a span of 7 bases. The DNA of the CDR3 is TGTGCCAGCAGCCATGCACCGGAGACCCAGTACTTC. Translating it yields CASSHAPETQYF.